Following are 12 T cell receptor beta chains from one sample sequenced in a study of shared clonotypes between healthy human individuals. Profiled with immunoSEQ multiplex PCR; TCRdb holds only in-frame clones, not every one. This sample has over 950,000 clones, with roughly 80% found just once. The source material was memory CD4+ T cells from PBMCs. Subset of the sample: CD45RA-negative fraction. These receptors all stem from a man between 18 and 29 years old in good health. Some clones in this sample may be carry-over from other donors' samples.

J is TRBJ1-1 and V is TRBV29-1; D call uncertain. Trimming took 3 bases from V and 4 from J, leaving 12 bases between them. This CDR3 has 13 residues. Germline V gene sequence: CDR1 SQVTM, CDR2 ANQGSEA. The CDR3 DNA reads TGCAGCGTTGACTACGTTCCCGGCACTGAAGCTTTCTTT. This translates into CSVDYVPGTEAFF.

The chain combines TRBV28 with TRBJ2-5, with 7 bases lining up with TRBD2. The J call is doubtful: the DNA matches TRBJ2-7 better. Germline V gene sequence: CDR1 MDHEN, CDR2 SYDVKM. The CDR3 runs to 14 residues. The CDR3 region is CASSSGTITYEQYF. CDR3 coding DNA: TGTGCCAGCAGTTCCGGGACTATTACCTACGAGCAGTACTTC.

V is TRBV6-5 and J is TRBJ2-1; 8 bases are shared with TRBD2. Losses at the gene ends were 6 bases for V and 3 bases for J; bases not matched to a gene: 7. The length of the CDR3 is 15 residues. In germline, CDR1 is MNHEY, CDR2 SVGAGI. The CDR3 DNA sequence: TGTGCCAGCAGCCCAGCGGGAGTCGGCTACAATGAGCAGTTCTTC. The encoded protein is CASSPAGVGYNEQFF.

The rearrangement uses TRBV19 and TRBJ1-5, with 9 bases identical to TRBD1. Germline V gene lookup returns CDR1 LNHDA and CDR2 SQIVND (reference sequence). The CDR3 contains 16 residues. V dropped 7 bases and J dropped 6; count of bases not matched to a gene: 13. CDR3 coding DNA: TGTGCCAGTACCACAGGGGGCCCAGGGAGCGTTCAGCCCCAGCATTTT. Its translation: CASTTGGPGSVQPQHF.

The chain carries TRBV18 and TRBJ2-1; the D gene is possibly TRBD2 (7 bases). This CDR3 region has 14 residues. Between the trimmed V and J ends, which lost 4 bases and 9 bases, there was a span of 16 bases. The germline CDR1 and CDR2 sequences are KGHSH and LQKENI. Here the CDR3 reads CASSLLGLGGEQFF. CDR3 nucleotides: TGTGCCAGCTCACTCCTCGGACTAGGGGGTGAGCAGTTCTTC.

The V call is TRBV28, the J call TRBJ1-4; D gene ambiguous. Germline CDR1 and CDR2: MDHEN and SYDVKM. Trimming stripped 3 bases from V and 8 bases from J, with 19 bases between. The CDR3 runs to 16 residues. The CDR3 DNA follows: TGTGCCAGCAGTTTCCCCGGGCCACATTGGCGGGAAAAACTGTTTTTT. Its translation: CASSFPGPHWREKLFF.

The rearrangement joins TRBV7-2 to TRBJ1-1; no clear D gene. The length of the CDR3 is 17 residues. V was cut by 5 bases and J by 2 bases, with 21 bases left in between. The germline CDR1 and CDR2 sequences are SGHTA and FQGNSA. The CDR3: CASSPTLRTSSNTEAFF. The CDR3 DNA reads as TGTGCCAGCAGCCCAACACTCAGAACCTCCTCCAACACTGAAGCTTTCTTT.

The rearrangement uses TRBV11-1 and TRBJ1-2, with a weak D call TRBD1 (5 bases). Germline V gives CDR1 SGHAT, CDR2 FQDESV (reference sequence). The ends were cut back, 5 bases at V and 8 bases at J, with 18 bases in the middle. The CDR3 consists of 14 residues. CDR3 loop: CASSPGDGPIGYTF. CDR3 nucleotide sequence: TGTGCCAGCAGCCCGGGGGACGGCCCTATCGGCTACACCTTC.

V is TRBV19 and J is TRBJ1-4; D ambiguous. CDR3 length equals 14 residues. Trimming removed 6 bases from V and 6 bases from J, with 14 bases in between. Germline V gene sequence: CDR1 LNHDA, CDR2 SQIVND (reference sequence). The CDR3 DNA follows: TGTGCCAGTAGAGGACGACTAGACGATGAAAAACTGTTTTTT. It encodes CASRGRLDDEKLFF. Full variable domain (outside the CDR3, taken from reference TRBV19 and TRBJ1-4): DGGITQSPKYLFRKEGQNVTLSCEQNLNHDAMYWYRQDPGQGLRLIYYSQIVNDFQKGDIAEGYSVSREKKESFPLTVTSAQKNPTAFYLCASRGRLDDEKLFFGSGTQLSVL.

The gene calls are TRBV5-1 and TRBJ2-1; 10 bases are shared with TRBD2. V gave up 1 base and J gave up 7 bases; unmatched junction bases: 2. The CDR3 is 14 amino acids. Germline V lookup: CDR1 SGHRS, CDR2 YFSETQ. CDR3 nucleotide sequence: TGCGCCAGCAGCTTGTCTAGCGGGAGAAATGAGCAGTTCTTC. It is translated as CASSLSSGRNEQFF.

This clone occurred many times. This same CDR3 is encoded by further DNA sequences in the sample. This rearrangement joins TRBV27 to TRBJ1-2, with D possibly TRBD1 on 6 matching bases. The germline V and J ends were trimmed by 3 bases and 5 bases, with 7 bases remaining between them. The length of the CDR3 is 12 residues. CDR1 is MNHEY and CDR2 is SMNVEV in the germline V gene (reference sequence). In nucleotides, the CDR3 is TGTGCCAGCAGTTTGAGGGGGTATGGCTACACCTTC. Encoded protein: CASSLRGYGYTF.

The gene calls are TRBV4-2 and TRBJ2-3; D possibly corresponds to TRBD1 (5 bases). The germline gives CDR1 LGHNA, CDR2 YNFKEQ. The CDR3 runs 15 residues. The ends were cut back, 3 bases at V and 1 base at J, with 11 bases in the middle. CDR3 region: CASSHGHGGTDTQYF. Written as DNA, the CDR3 is TGTGCCAGCAGCCATGGACATGGAGGCACAGATACGCAGTATTTT.